This T cell receptor (beta chain) was identified in a study of beta chain features in type 1 diabetes. Study-level points and caveats: Moderate but significant shortening of TCRB CDR3s was recorded in all four CD4+ subsets from Type 1 diabetes patients.

Central memory, naive, regulatory and stem cell-like memory CD4+ cells were sorted by CD45RO/CCR7/CD25/CD127/CD95/CD27. This clone was detected only a few times. Its antigen is undetermined. Since all of the isolated RNA was reverse transcribed, expressed TCRB transcripts were what got sequenced. The table came from immunoSEQ multiplex PCR; TCRdb's copy has only in-frame clones and leaves some out. The table includes about 150,000 clones, 7.5% to 8.5% detected once. The sample consisted of central memory CD4+ T cells from blood. The clonotype was recovered from a young man with type 1 diabetes.

CDR3 amino acids: CASSQGSRKNEQFF. CDR3 in DNA: TGTGCCAGCAGCCAAGGCTCTAGGAAGAATGAGCAGTTCTTC. The chain employs TRBV4-2 and TRBJ2-1; no firm D call. The CDR3 is made up of 14 amino acids. V lost 1 base and J 7 bases, leaving 11 bases between the germline ends. Germline-derived CDR1 and CDR2 are LGHNA and YNFKEQ.